These T cell receptor beta chains were read from a single sample in a study of blood T cell repertoires in COVID-19. Measured with immunoSEQ multiplex PCR; TCRdb has only the in-frame clones, and not every one. The sample yields 95,000 to 110,000 clones, 80% to 90% seen once. The material sequenced was peripheral blood. These receptors were taken from a human donor in a cohort sampled during active COVID-19. CDR3s include the opening cysteine and the closing phenylalanine or tryptophan. The D gene is left open where the match is weak. Clone size appears in some rows only: once, few, many, or a class for an expanded clone.

TRBJ1-2	NA	NA	TRBV3-1/TRBV3-2	TGTGCCAGCAGCCACATCGTAGGAGGGGAATATGGCTACACCTTC	CASSHIVGGEYGYTF
TRBJ1-6	NA	NA	TRBV4-3	TGCGCCAGCAGCCAAGATGTGGCAAGCTCCTATAATTCACCCCTCCACTTT	CASSQDVASSYNSPLHF
TRBJ2-3	NA	NA	TRBV6-5	TGTGCCAGCAGTTACGAAGCGGGTCCCACAGATACGCAGTATTTT	CASSYEAGPTDTQYF
TRBJ2-4	NA	TRBD2	TRBV9	TGTGCCAGCAGCGCAGAGGTCAAGACTAGCTCGGCCAAAAACATTCAGTACTTC	CASSAEVKTSSAKNIQYF
TRBJ2-2	NA	NA	TRBV28	TGTGCCAGCAGTTTTGGACTAAAATCTTCCACCGGGGAGCTGTTTTTT	CASSFGLKSSTGELFF
TRBJ2-7	NA	NA	TRBV28	TGTGCCAGCAGTTTATTGAACAGGGCGCCCTACGAGCAGTACTTC	CASSLLNRAPYEQYF
TRBJ2-5	NA	NA	TRBV19	TGTGCCAGTAGTGAATACAGGACACCTCAAGAGACCCAGTACTTC	CASSEYRTPQETQYF
TRBJ2-1	NA	NA	TRBV6-4	TGTGCCAGCAGTGGAGTGGGGGGTCGAGAGCAGTTCTTC	CASSGVGGREQFF
TRBJ2-5	NA	TRBD2	TRBV5-8	TGTGCCAGCAGCCGTACCGGGACTAGCGGGAGTTTTGGGACCCAGTACTTC	CASSRTGTSGSFGTQYF
TRBJ1-1	NA	TRBD1	TRBV28	TGTGCCAGCCAGATTCAGGGGGCGAACACTGAAGCTTTCTTT	CASQIQGANTEAFF
TRBJ2-3	NA	TRBD2	TRBV4-1	TGCGCCAGCAGCCAAGTGAGGGGACTAGCGGGAGGGCAGCGCACAGATACGCAGTATTTT	CASSQVRGLAGGQRTDTQYF
TRBJ2-1	few	TRBD2	TRBV24-1	TGTGCCACCAAAGGCGGGAGGGCCGGCGGAAAGCAGTTCTTC	CATKGGRAGGKQFF
TRBJ2-1	once	TRBD2	TRBV9	TGTGCCAGCAGCGCAGGGACTAGCTCCTACAATGAGCAGTTCTTC	CASSAGTSSYNEQFF
TRBJ2-3	NA	TRBD2	TRBV11-3	TGTGCCAGCAGCTTACCGAGCGGGGGGGATACGCAGTATTTT	CASSLPSGGDTQYF
TRBJ2-7	NA	TRBD2	TRBV4-3	TGCGCCAGCAGCCACCGAGGAGCGGGAGGAGGTTACGAGCAGTACTTC	CASSHRGAGGGYEQYF
TRBJ1-1	NA	NA	TRBV6-5	TGTGCCAGCAGTTACTCCCCCGCCCCCGGGGGCACTGAAGCTTTCTTT	CASSYSPAPGGTEAFF
TRBJ2-1	NA	NA	TRBV2	TGTGCCAGGACAGTTTACAATGAGCAGTTCTTC	CARTVYNEQFF
TRBJ1-6	NA	TRBD1	TRBV5-1	TGCGCCAGCAGCGCACGGGACAGGAATTCACCCCTCCACTTT	CASSARDRNSPLHF
TRBJ2-3	NA	TRBD1	TRBV9	TGTGCCAGCAGCCCGAGACAGGGGGAGGTAGATACGCAGTATTTT	CASSPRQGEVDTQYF
TRBJ1-2	NA	NA	TRBV4-1	TGCGCCAGCAGCCAAGAGGGGAGGAATGGCTACACCTTC	CASSQEGRNGYTF
TRBJ2-7	NA	TRBD2	TRBV19	TGTGCCAGTAGTATGCAAGCGGGAGGAAGGTACGAGCAGTACTTC	CASSMQAGGRYEQYF
TRBJ2-7	once	NA	TRBV18	TGTGCCAGCTCACAGGCTCCAACGGGACACATCTACGAGCAGTACTTC	CASSQAPTGHIYEQYF
TRBJ1-5	NA	NA	TRBV7-8	TGTGCCAGCAGCCCAGGGCGGGATAGCAATCAGCCCCAGCATTTT	CASSPGRDSNQPQHF
TRBJ2-1	NA	NA	TRBV5-4	TGTGCCAGCACCCCCCAGAAGAGCGTCGCGAATGAGCAGTTCTTC	CASTPQKSVANEQFF
TRBJ1-2	NA	TRBD1	TRBV4-1	TGCGCCAGCAGCCTGACAGGGGGTGGCTACACCTTC	CASSLTGGGYTF
TRBJ1-2	NA	NA	TRBV30	TGTGCCTGGAGCCTACACCTGGAGACGGGCTACACCTTC	CAWSLHLETGYTF
TRBJ2-5	NA	NA	TRBV7-2	TGTGCCAGCAGCGTACAGGGTAGGCAGAAAGAGACCCAGTACTTC	CASSVQGRQKETQYF
TRBJ2-6	NA	NA	TRBV30	TGTGCCTGGCGGCGGGGCCGGGCTGGGGCCAACGTCCTGACTTTC	CAWRRGRAGANVLTF
TRBJ1-5	NA	TRBD1	TRBV18	TGTGCCAGCTCGCTCGACAGGGGCGCTGGTCAGCCCCAGCATTTT	CASSLDRGAGQPQHF
TRBJ2-7	NA	TRBD1	TRBV5-1	TGCGCCAGCAGCTTGGTCCGACGACAGGGAAGTACCTACGAGCAGTACTTC	CASSLVRRQGSTYEQYF
TRBJ1-2	NA	NA	TRBV18	TGTGCCAGCTCACCGCAGGGCGGTCCGTATGGCTACACCTTC	CASSPQGGPYGYTF